One sample yielded the 17 T cell receptor beta chains listed below, sequenced in a study of T cell clonality in common variable immunodeficiency. The method was immunoSEQ multiplex PCR; TCRdb's version includes in-frame clones alone and lacks a portion of them. The data list tens of thousands of clones, none observed once; approximately 5.5% falls to the top ten. Sequencing was carried out using peripheral blood mononuclear cells. The origin of the receptors is a person between 18 and 75 years old in good health.

This clone was seen many times. The sequence runs out 3 residues before the end of the CDR3; the remainder is reconstructed from the germline J gene. J is TRBJ2-6 and V is TRBV18; 9 bases fit TRBD1. In germline, CDR1 is KGHSH, CDR2 LQKENI. Trimming removed 3 bases from V and 0 bases from J; junction bases left unmatched: 6. The CDR3 is 18 residues long. The DNA read from the CDR3 is TGTGCCAGCTCACCTCAACAGGGGGCCCTCTCTGGGGCCAACGTC. Translating it yields CASSPQQGALSGANV. The CDR3 in its entirety is CASSPQQGALSGANVLTF. The variable domain in full, with the rest retrieved from reference TRBV18 and TRBJ2-6, is NAGVMQNPRHLVRRRGQEARLRCSPMKGHSHVYWYRQLPEEGLKFMVYLQKENIIDESGMPKERFSAEFPKEGPSILRIQQVVRGDSAAYFCASSPQQGALSGANVLTFGAGSRLTVL.

This clone turned up a few times. The read terminates 3 residues before the CDR3 end, so the remaining end is supplied by the germline J gene. The chain is built from TRBV11-2 and TRBJ2-3; a weak D match, TRBD2 (5 bases). In germline, CDR1 is SGHAT, CDR2 FQNNGV. The germline V and J ends were trimmed by 2 bases and 4 bases, with 13 bases remaining between them. The CDR3 is made up of 15 amino acids. The CDR3 bases that were read are TGTGCCAGCAGCTTAATTGACGGGCGGGCAGATACG. It yields the protein CASSLIDGRADT. The whole CDR3 sequence is CASSLIDGRADTQYF.

The table lists this clone with a few counts. The read ends 3 residues early relative to the CDR3; the germline J gene fills the gap. V gene TRBV11-1 combines with J gene TRBJ1-1, with D tentatively TRBD1 (6 bases). The CDR3 loop spans 14 amino acids. Germline V lookup: CDR1 SGHAT, CDR2 FQDESV (reference sequence). Trimming removed 5 bases from V and 4 bases from J, with 14 bases in between. Partial CDR3 DNA: TGTGCCAGCAGCCGATCAGGGGAGGGCACTGAA. Translating gives CASSRSGEGTE. The entire CDR3 sequence reads CASSRSGEGTEAFF.

This clone was observed at least ten times. The read terminates 3 residues ahead of where the CDR3 ends, so the germline J gene completes it. The chain links TRBV20-1 to TRBJ1-5; tentative D call: TRBD1 (6 bases). V was cut by 6 bases and J by 0 bases, with 12 bases left in between. This CDR3 has 14 amino acids. Germline CDR1 reads DFQATT; CDR2 reads SNEGSKA (reference sequence). Incomplete CDR3 DNA: TGCAGTGCCAAGACAGGTGCTAGCAATCAGCCC. Amino acids: CSAKTGASNQP. The entire CDR3 protein is CSAKTGASNQPQHF.

With respect to this clone: From the germline J gene comes the end of the CDR3, since the read stops 3 residues before it. The J gene is TRBJ2-7, the V gene TRBV20-1, with D perhaps matching TRBD2 (6 bases). Germline CDR1 and CDR2: DFQATT and SNEGSKA (reference sequence). CDR3 length equals 11 residues. V lost 6 bases and J lost 5, with 11 bases in between. The CDR3 here is CSARDWDEQYF. The sequenced part of the CDR3 DNA is TGCAGTGCGCGGGATTGGGACGAG.

In this sample, this clone turned up many times. The CDR3 end lies 3 residues beyond the end of the read and is filled in from the germline J gene. This chain connects TRBV20-1 to TRBJ1-2; the match to TRBD1 covers 8 bases. Trimming removed 7 bases from V and 3 bases from J; junction bases left unmatched: 16. CDR3 length equals 16 residues. Germline V CDR1 and CDR2: DFQATT, SNEGSKA (reference sequence). The CDR3 sequence: CSVREGRGRPDYGYTF. The CDR3 DNA, read in part, is TGCAGTGTCCGAGAGGGCAGGGGGCGACCTGACTATGGC.

This clone was picked up many times. Coverage ceases 3 residues before the CDR3 finishes, and the germline J gene fills in the end. The chain carries TRBV6-1 and TRBJ1-2, with D possibly matching TRBD1 (5 bases). The V gene's germline CDR1 is MNHNS and CDR2 SASEGT. The CDR3 covers 17 residues. The CDR3 sequence: CASSEAPGGGASRGYTF. The part of the CDR3 DNA that was read is TGTGCCAGCAGTGAAGCGCCTGGGGGGGGAGCGTCGAGAGGC.

This clone has just a few counts. The CDR3 end is not reached by the read, which stops 3 residues before it; the germline J gene fills it in. The chain has TRBV20-1 and TRBJ2-3; D possibly corresponds to TRBD1 (6 bases). Germline V CDR1 and CDR2: DFQATT, SNEGSKA (reference sequence). CDR3 size: 15 residues. V was pared by 4 bases and J by 0 bases, with 14 bases between. CDR3 amino acids: CSATRDTTSTDTQYF. The part of the CDR3 DNA that was read is TGCAGTGCTACCCGGGACACCACTAGCACAGATACG.

In its sample, this clone was seen many times. Coverage ceases 3 residues before the CDR3 finishes, and the germline J gene fills in the end. The chain carries TRBV13 and TRBJ1-2; D gene unclear. The V end lost 5 bases, the J end lost 4 bases, and 14 bases lay between the germline ends. CDR1 PRHDT and CDR2 FYEKMQ come from the germline V gene (reference sequence). The CDR3 is 14 amino acids. CDR3 amino acids: CASSRSGLSYGYTF. The CDR3 bases that were read are TGTGCCAGCAGCCGCTCGGGTTTGAGCTATGGC.

This clone occurred many times. The CDR3 end falls 3 residues outside the read, so it is completed with the germline J gene. This chain connects TRBV20-1 to TRBJ1-4; D is perhaps TRBD1 (5 bases). CDR1 is DFQATT, CDR2 SNEGSKA, per germline (reference sequence). With 3 bases removed from V and 4 bases from J, the gap between germline ends came to 12 bases. The CDR3 consists of 14 residues. This chain's CDR3 is CSARSGFFNEKLFF. The DNA read from the CDR3 is TGCAGTGCTAGGTCAGGGTTCTTTAATGAAAAA.

In this sample, this clone turned up many times. The read finishes 3 residues shy of the CDR3 end, and the germline J gene is used to complete it. The chain employs TRBV5-6 and TRBJ2-7; TRBD1 aligns across 7 bases. Germline V gene lookup returns CDR1 SGHDT and CDR2 YYEEEE. J gave up 4 bases and V 4 bases, and 5 bases lay outside the gene matches. The CDR3 is 13 residues long. The CDR3 loop is CASSANRGYEQYF. CDR3 DNA, as far as it was read: TGTGCCAGCAGCGCCAACAGGGGTTACGAG. The variable domain in full, with the rest retrieved from reference TRBV5-6 and TRBJ2-7, is DAGVTQSPTHLIKTRGQQVTLRCSPKSGHDTVSWYQQALGQGPQFIFQYYEEEERQRGNFPDRFSGHQFPNYSSELNVNALLLGDSALYLCASSANRGYEQYFGPGTRLTVT.

This clone came up many times. A read error may account for a junction end that differs from germline. The CDR3 end lies 3 residues beyond the end of the read and is filled in from the germline J gene. The chain recombines TRBV6-1 with TRBJ2-3; 8 bases are a match to TRBD2. The CDR3 contains 14 residues. Germline V gene data show CDR1 as MNHNS and CDR2 as SASEGT. This chain's CDR3 is CASGEDTSGAPQYF. Incomplete CDR3 DNA: TGTGCCAGCGGTGAAGACACTAGCGGAGCCCCG.

The sample holds many counts of this clone. The read terminates 3 residues before the CDR3 end, so the remaining end is supplied by the germline J gene. This rearrangement joins TRBV19 to TRBJ1-1; D is possibly TRBD1 (6 bases). The CDR3 is made up of 14 amino acids. The germline V gene encodes CDR1 LNHDA and CDR2 SQIVND (reference sequence). The CDR3 protein is CASSRTSSTGEAFF. CDR3 bases read: TGTGCCAGTAGTAGGACGTCGTCAACAGGGGAA.

This clone was observed at least ten times. Read sequence stops 3 residues before the CDR3 end, and the germline J gene provides the missing end. The chain is built from TRBV5-6 and TRBJ1-2, with 10 positions matching TRBD1. Germline loops: CDR1 SGHDT, CDR2 YYEEEE. V shed 4 bases, J shed 5 bases, and the junction held 2 bases outside the gene matches. The CDR3 sequence is 13 residues long. The DNA read from the CDR3 is TGTGCCAGCAGCAGACAGGGGGCTTATGGC. The encoded protein is CASSRQGAYG. From start to end, the CDR3 is CASSRQGAYGYTF.

This clone was seen repeatedly, ten times or more. The read ends 3 residues before the CDR3 terminus; that terminus is restored from the germline J gene. The chain is built from TRBV20-1 and TRBJ1-1, with 7 bases that match TRBD1. This CDR3 comprises 15 residues. Germline V gene lookup returns CDR1 DFQATT and CDR2 SNEGSKA (reference sequence). Germline trimming cut 4 bases from V and 0 bases from J; bases unmatched to any gene: 8. CDR3 in amino acids: CSATSGQELNTEAFF. The sequenced CDR3 bases are TGCAGTGCTACCTCCGGACAGGAGCTGAACACTGAA.

This clone was picked up many times. Sequencing ends 3 residues short of the CDR3 end; the germline J gene provides the rest. The chain uses TRBV5-1 and TRBJ2-7, with TRBD1 matching 10 bases. The CDR3 is 15 residues long. V lost 3 bases, J lost 5 bases, and 8 bases stayed unmatched. Germline lookup yields CDR1 SGHRS and CDR2 YFSETQ. CDR3 DNA (partial): TGCGCCAGCAGCTCAGACAGGGGGCGCTTCCACGAG. It is translated as CASSSDRGRFHE. The full CDR3 is CASSSDRGRFHEQYF.

In this sample, this clone turned up many times. The covered CDR3 bases are TGTGCCAGTATGGGACAGGGTTCGGTGGGC. Its translation: CASMGQGSVG. Given in full, the CDR3 is CASMGQGSVGYTF. V and J are TRBV19 and TRBJ1-2, with 9 nucleotides matching TRBD1. The read falls 3 residues short of the CDR3 end, and the missing part is taken from the germline J gene. The CDR3 is 13 residues long. Germline loops: CDR1 LNHDA, CDR2 SQIVND (reference sequence).